Listed below are T cell receptor beta chains from one sample, sequenced in a study of blood T cell repertoires in COVID-19. The repertoire was sequenced with immunoSEQ multiplex PCR; TCRdb's copy has only in-frame clones and lacks some. The sample yields some 52,000 clones, 80% to 90% seen once. Sequenced material: peripheral blood. Receptors originate from a man aged 55-75 years with active COVID-19. CDR3s include the opening cysteine and the closing phenylalanine or tryptophan.

v_call cdr3_aa
TRBV5-1 CASSLGTAPGNTIYF
TRBV21-1 CASSPETGDEAGRPYNEQFF
TRBV7-8 CASSLGSLGGTDTQYF
TRBV27 CASSFTEIAEAFF
TRBV11-2 CASSPGDGAYEQYF
TRBV28 CACLGRGGPVGANVLTF
TRBV10-3 CAIRGLAGGPAHEQYF
TRBV4-3 CASSQRTGGYQPQHF
TRBV27 CASSPLGQGAGYGYTF
TRBV19 CASRKTTGTVEETQYF
TRBV4-1 CASSLLSGTGNNEQFF
TRBV4-3 CASSQDNWSSEQYF
TRBV27 CASSFGLAGGQETQYF
TRBV4-1 CASSQVQVLGSYNEQFF
TRBV3-1/TRBV3-2 CASSQGLAGGGVEQYF
TRBV7-8 CASSAAGTGELFF
TRBV6-2/TRBV6-3 CASSDTGQRTDTQYF
TRBV11-2 CASSPRWEDLQETQYF
TRBV7-9 CASSRQGGIQYF
TRBV27 CASSFLREGGADTQYF
TRBV7-9 CASSQQGLNQPQHF
TRBV7-8 CASSVGGGLRETQYF
TRBV2 CASSGGPMGQPQHF
TRBV7-9 CASSPSGVHGSPLHF
TRBV28 CASRDLLRAGGKNEQFF
TRBV7-2 CASSLERAGGPGELFF
TRBV5-4 CASSSSGTPPGELFF
TRBV19 CASSPGQLEKLFF
TRBV28 CASSPHSASLYNEQFF
TRBV7-9 CASSTRGTGGEQFF
TRBV7-3 CASSLKSGYNEQFF
TRBV27 CASSLRQFYQETQYF
TRBV7-2 CASSLGQEGYGYTF
TRBV6-6 CASSQTGSGAKNIQYF